These 11 T cell receptor beta chains were sequenced from one sample in a study of a mutant IDH1 vaccine in newly diagnosed glioma. As to time point: week 11, during vaccination. Each vaccine dose was 300 ug of mutant IDH1 20-mer peptide, with topical imiquimod. The antigens for these receptors are not known. The assay was immunoSEQ multiplex PCR, and TCRdb's table has in-frame clones only and misses some. This sample has 20,000 to 25,000 clones, with around 92% found just once. Specimen: PBMCs, collected from a glioma patient whose treatment included an IDH1 peptide vaccine. The receptors come from a woman aged 40 to 50 with glioma.

The CDR3 DNA sequence: TGCGCCAGCAGCTTGTTAGGGGGTCCCTACGAGCAGTACTTC. Encoded protein: CASSLLGGPYEQYF. V usage is TRBV5-1 and J usage is TRBJ2-7; possible D gene TRBD1, 6 bases. This CDR3 has 14 amino acids. Trimming removed 1 base at V and 2 bases at J, with 10 bases between. CDR1 and CDR2 from the germline V gene are SGHRS and YFSETQ.

The V call is TRBV19, the J call TRBJ1-5; 10 positions agree with TRBD1. Looked up from germline, CDR1 is LNHDA and CDR2 is SQIVND (reference sequence). This CDR3 region has 16 residues. Trimming took 5 bases from V and 6 from J; bases not matched to a gene: 10. The CDR3 sequence: CASSAQTGGAGQPQHF. Here the CDR3 DNA reads TGTGCCAGTAGTGCCCAGACAGGGGGCGCCGGTCAGCCCCAGCATTTT. The full variable domain, in which reference TRBV19 and TRBJ1-5 provide the parts outside the CDR3, is DGGITQSPKYLFRKEGQNVTLSCEQNLNHDAMYWYRQDPGQGLRLIYYSQIVNDFQKGDIAEGYSVSREKKESFPLTVTSAQKNPTAFYLCASSAQTGGAGQPQHFGDGTRLSIL.

The chain couples TRBV30 to TRBJ1-4, with D unresolved. The CDR3 has 15 amino acids. Deletions cut 0 bases from V and 2 bases from J, with 10 bases between. Germline V gives CDR1 GTSNPN, CDR2 SVGIG (reference sequence). The CDR3 bases are TGTGCCTGGAGTGTACATAGGGCTACTAATGAAAAACTGTTTTTT. It translates to CAWSVHRATNEKLFF. The full variable domain, in which reference TRBV30 and TRBJ1-4 provide the parts outside the CDR3, is SQTIHQWPATLVQPVGSPLSLECTVEGTSNPNLYWYRQAAGRGLQLLFYSVGIGQISSEVPQNLSASRPQDRQFILSSKKLLLSDSGFYLCAWSVHRATNEKLFFGSGTQLSVL.

V and J are TRBV7-2 and TRBJ1-2; tentatively, D is TRBD1 (5 bases). The CDR3 spans 15 residues. Germline V CDR1 and CDR2: SGHTA, FQGNSA. The V end was cut by 5 bases, the J end by 6 bases, with 19 bases between. CDR3 sequence (DNA): TGTGCCAGCAGCCAAGCACCGGGGCATCAGGATGGCTACACCTTC. As protein: CASSQAPGHQDGYTF.

In its sample, this clone was seen a few times. The chain carries TRBV7-9 and TRBJ2-5, with 8 bases fitting TRBD1. The V gene's germline CDR1 is SEHNR and CDR2 FQNEAQ (reference sequence). V dropped 5 bases and J dropped 5; count of bases not matched to a gene: 16. The CDR3 runs to 17 residues. The CDR3 DNA reads TGTGCCAGCAGCCTCAGGGGCAGGGGGCTATCCCGGGAGACCCAGTACTTC. The encoded protein is CASSLRGRGLSRETQYF.

This chain links TRBV2 with TRBJ2-5, with D unresolved. This CDR3 has 13 residues. The V gene's germline CDR1 is SNHLY and CDR2 FYNNEI. Trimming pared 0 bases from V and 5 bases from J, leaving 7 bases between. The CDR3 DNA reads TGTGCCAGCAGTGAAGCGCTCGGGGAGACCCAGTACTTC. Its protein product is CASSEALGETQYF.

The chain joins TRBV30 to TRBJ1-5; D is unclear. Trimming cost V 2 bases and J 4 bases, with 15 bases left between them. The CDR3 consists of 15 residues. The V gene's germline CDR1 is GTSNPN and CDR2 SVGIG (reference sequence). CDR3 amino acids: CAWSIAGNGNQPQHF. The CDR3 bases are TGTGCCTGGAGTATAGCGGGAAATGGAAATCAGCCCCAGCATTTT. Based on the CDR3 plus reference TRBV30 and TRBJ1-5, the full variable domain is SQTIHQWPATLVQPVGSPLSLECTVEGTSNPNLYWYRQAAGRGLQLLFYSVGIGQISSEVPQNLSASRPQDRQFILSSKKLLLSDSGFYLCAWSIAGNGNQPQHFGDGTRLSIL.

CDR3 bases: TGTGCCAGCAGTTATCACCGGGGGGGCCTGCAAGAGACCCAGTACTTC. Amino acids: CASSYHRGGLQETQYF. The chain is built from TRBV7-9 and TRBJ2-5, with 8 positions matching TRBD2. From germline, CDR1 is SEHNR and CDR2 FQNEAQ (reference sequence). The CDR3 has 16 residues. The J segment lost 2 bases and the V segment lost 6 bases, leaving 11 bases of the junction unmatched. Full variable domain (missing parts from reference TRBV7-9 and TRBJ2-5): DTGVSQNPRHKITKRGQNVTFRCDPISEHNRLYWYRQTLGQGPEFLTYFQNEAQLEKSRLLSDRFSAERPKGSFSTLEIQRTEQGDSAMYLCASSYHRGGLQETQYFGPGTRLLVL.

J is TRBJ2-7 and V is TRBV6-5; 8 bases line up with TRBD1. Losses at the gene ends were 5 bases for V and 6 bases for J; bases not matched to a gene: 12. Germline CDR1 is MNHEY and CDR2 is SVGAGI. The CDR3 is 15 residues long. CDR3 bases: TGTGCCAGCAGTAACCTCGGGACAGGTTCGGGCGAGCAGTACTTC. This codes for CASSNLGTGSGEQYF.

The chain links TRBV5-1 to TRBJ1-5; TRBD1 is a possible D gene (6 bases). The germline CDR1 and CDR2 sequences are SGHRS and YFSETQ. V lost 2 bases to trimming and J lost 4 bases, with 7 bases between them. This CDR3 comprises 13 residues. The CDR3 sequence: CASSFTGNQPQHF. The CDR3 bases are TGCGCCAGCAGCTTTACAGGGAATCAGCCCCAGCATTTT.

J is TRBJ2-5 and V is TRBV2; the D gene could be TRBD1 or TRBD2 (5 bases each). The ends were cut back, 5 bases at V and 1 base at J, with 11 bases in the middle. Germline V gene data show CDR1 as SNHLY and CDR2 as FYNNEI. The length of the CDR3 is 14 residues. Here the CDR3 reads CASSPQEAQETQYF. The CDR3 DNA is TGTGCCAGCAGTCCACAGGAGGCCCAAGAGACCCAGTACTTC.